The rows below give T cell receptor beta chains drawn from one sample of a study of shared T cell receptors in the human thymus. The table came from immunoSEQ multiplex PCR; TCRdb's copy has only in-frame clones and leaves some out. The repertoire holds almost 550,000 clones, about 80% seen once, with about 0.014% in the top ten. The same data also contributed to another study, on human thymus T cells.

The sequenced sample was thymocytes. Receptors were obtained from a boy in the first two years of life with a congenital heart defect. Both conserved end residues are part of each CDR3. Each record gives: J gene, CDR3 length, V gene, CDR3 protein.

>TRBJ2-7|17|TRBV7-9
CASSSPRREGSSYEQYF
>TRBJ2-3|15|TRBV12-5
CASGHGTTITDTQYF
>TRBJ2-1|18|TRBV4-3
CASSQARRTSGSYNEQFF
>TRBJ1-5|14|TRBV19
CASKGQGAGQPQHF
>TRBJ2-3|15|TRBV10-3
CAISDRGGSTDTQYF
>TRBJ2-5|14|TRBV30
CAWSFGAGGKTQYF
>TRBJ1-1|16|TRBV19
CASSTGTGVANTEAFF
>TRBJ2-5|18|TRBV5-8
CASSLVASGSSGAETQYF
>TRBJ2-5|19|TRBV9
CASSATSGRPLRHKETQYF
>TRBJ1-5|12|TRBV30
CAWSSGNQPQHF
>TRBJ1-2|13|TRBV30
CAWSPDGNYGYTF
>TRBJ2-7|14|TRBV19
CASSMGTGAYEQYF
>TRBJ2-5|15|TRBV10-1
CASSLGLAGEETQYF
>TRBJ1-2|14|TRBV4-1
CASSQCPPVYGYTF
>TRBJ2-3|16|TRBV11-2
CASSSGTSGVTDTQYF
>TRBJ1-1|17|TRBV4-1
CASSQDFPEEGNTEAFF
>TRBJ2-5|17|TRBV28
CASSLCKTGGGGETQYF
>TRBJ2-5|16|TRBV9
CASSVVSSGQQETQYF
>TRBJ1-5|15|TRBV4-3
CASSQVVRENQPQHF
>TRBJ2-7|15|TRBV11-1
CASSWGTSPLYEQYF
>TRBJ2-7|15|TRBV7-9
CASSLGRDRSYEQYF
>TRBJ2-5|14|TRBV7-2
CASSPGTPKETQYF
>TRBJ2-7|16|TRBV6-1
CASSAKISGREGEQYF
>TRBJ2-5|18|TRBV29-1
CSVEDPAGGSWYQETQYF
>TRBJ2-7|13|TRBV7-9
CASSLDSSYEQYF
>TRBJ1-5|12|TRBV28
CASRHEDQPQHF
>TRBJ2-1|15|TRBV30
CAWSGTSGRRAEQFF
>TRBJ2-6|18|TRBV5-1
CASSGGTEEPSGANVLTF
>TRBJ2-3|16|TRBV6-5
CASSYSTKRETDTQYF
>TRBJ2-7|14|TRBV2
CASSAKHPRGEQYF
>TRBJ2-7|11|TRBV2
CASRGKGEQYF
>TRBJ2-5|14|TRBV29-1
CSPGDRETEEAQYF
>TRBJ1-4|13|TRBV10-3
CAIKQATNEKLFF
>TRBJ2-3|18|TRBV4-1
CASSQRLRDPLSTDTQYF
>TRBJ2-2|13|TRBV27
CASSLLAPGELFF
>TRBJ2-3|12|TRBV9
CASSCYTDTQYF
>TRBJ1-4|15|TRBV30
CAWSQGAGGGEKLFF
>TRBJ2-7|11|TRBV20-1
CSASQGFEQYF
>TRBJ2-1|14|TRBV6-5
CASKTSGDYNEQFF
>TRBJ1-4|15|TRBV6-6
CASRTQGAVNEKLFF
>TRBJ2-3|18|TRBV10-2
CASSVAIWLAGGTDTQYF